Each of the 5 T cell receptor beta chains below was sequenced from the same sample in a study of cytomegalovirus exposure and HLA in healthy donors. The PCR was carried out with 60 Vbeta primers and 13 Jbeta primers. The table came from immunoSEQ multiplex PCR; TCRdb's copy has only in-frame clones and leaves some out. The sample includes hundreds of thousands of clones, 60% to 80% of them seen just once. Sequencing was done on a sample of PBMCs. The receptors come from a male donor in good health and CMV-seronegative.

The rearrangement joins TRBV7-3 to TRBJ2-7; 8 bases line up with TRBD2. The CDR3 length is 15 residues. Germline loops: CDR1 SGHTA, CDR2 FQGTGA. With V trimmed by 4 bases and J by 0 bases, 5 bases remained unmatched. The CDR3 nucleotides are TGTGCCAGCAGCTCCAAGACTAGCGCCTCCTACGAGCAGTACTTC. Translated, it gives CASSSKTSASYEQYF.

The CDR3 here is CASSLASRPSYEQYF. The DNA for the CDR3 is TGTGCCAGCAGCTTGGCCTCCAGGCCATCCTACGAGCAGTACTTC. This chain connects TRBV5-5 to TRBJ2-7; D not resolved. Germline loops: CDR1 SGHKS, CDR2 YYEKEE (reference sequence). V was trimmed by 0 bases and J by 1 base, leaving 11 bases between them. The CDR3 is 15 amino acids. Looking up the rest from reference TRBV5-5 and TRBJ2-7 gives the full variable domain: DAGVTQSPTHLIKTRGQQVTLRCSPISGHKSVSWYQQVLGQGPQFIFQYYEKEERGRGNFPDRFSARQFPNYSSELNVNALLLGDSALYLCASSLASRPSYEQYFGPGTRLTVT.

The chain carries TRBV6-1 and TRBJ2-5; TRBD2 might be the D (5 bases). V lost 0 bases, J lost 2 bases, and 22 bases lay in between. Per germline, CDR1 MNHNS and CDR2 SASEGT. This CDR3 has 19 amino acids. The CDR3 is CASSEALRGNLARQETQYF. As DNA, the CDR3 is TGTGCCAGCAGTGAAGCGCTTCGAGGGAACCTAGCACGACAAGAGACCCAGTACTTC.

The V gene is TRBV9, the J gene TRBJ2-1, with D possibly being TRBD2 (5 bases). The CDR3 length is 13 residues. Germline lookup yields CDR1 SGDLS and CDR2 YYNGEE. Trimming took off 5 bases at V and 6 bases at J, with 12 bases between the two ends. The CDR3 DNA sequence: TGTGCCAGCAGTCGGGATCGGAGCAATGAGCAGTTCTTC. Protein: CASSRDRSNEQFF. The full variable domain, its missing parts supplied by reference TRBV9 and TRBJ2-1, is DSGVTQTPKHLITATGQRVTLRCSPRSGDLSVYWYQQSLDQGLQFLIQYYNGEERAKGNILERFSAQQFPDLHSELNLSSLELGDSALYFCASSRDRSNEQFFGPGTRLTVL.

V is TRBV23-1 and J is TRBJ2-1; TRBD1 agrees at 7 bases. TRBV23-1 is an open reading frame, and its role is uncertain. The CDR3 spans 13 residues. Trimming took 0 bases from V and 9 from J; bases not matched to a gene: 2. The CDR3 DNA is TGCGCCAGCAGTCAATCCCGACAGGGTGAGCAGTTCTTC. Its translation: CASSQSRQGEQFF.